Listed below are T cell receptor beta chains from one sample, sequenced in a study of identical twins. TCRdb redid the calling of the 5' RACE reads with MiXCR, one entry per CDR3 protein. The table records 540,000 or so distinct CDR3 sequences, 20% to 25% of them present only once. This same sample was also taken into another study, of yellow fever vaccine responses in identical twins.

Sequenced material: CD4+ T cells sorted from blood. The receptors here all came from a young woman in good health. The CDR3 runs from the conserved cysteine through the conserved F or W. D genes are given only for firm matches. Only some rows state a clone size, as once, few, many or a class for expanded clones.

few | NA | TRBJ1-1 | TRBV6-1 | TGTGCCAGCAGGTCGGACGGGGCCCTGAACACTGAAGCTTTCTTT | CASRSDGALNTEAFF
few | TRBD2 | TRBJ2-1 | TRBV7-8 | TGTGCCAGCAGCACCCGAAGCGGGGAGTACAATGAGCAGTTCTTC | CASSTRSGEYNEQFF
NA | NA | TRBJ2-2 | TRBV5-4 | TGTGCCAGCAGCCGCCAACTAGACACCGGGGAGCTGTTTTTT | CASSRQLDTGELFF
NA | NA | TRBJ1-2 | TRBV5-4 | TGTGCCAGCAAGCGGGGAGCTAACTATGGCTACACCTTC | CASKRGANYGYTF
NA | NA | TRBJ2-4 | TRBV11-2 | TGTGCCAGCAGCCGGGGCGAGGGCAGGAGGAACATTCAGTACTTC | CASSRGEGRRNIQYF
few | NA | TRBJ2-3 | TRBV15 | TGTGCCACTCGACTTCCCGGTCACCCGGCCACAGATACGCAGTATTTT | CATRLPGHPATDTQYF
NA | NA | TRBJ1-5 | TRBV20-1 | TGCAGTGCTACCAAACAGGGTTTAAATCAGCCCCAGCATTTT | CSATKQGLNQPQHF
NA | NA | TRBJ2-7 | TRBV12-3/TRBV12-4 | TGTGCCAGCCCCTCCGCCGCCTCGATGGGGGACTCTTTCTACGAGCAGTACTTC | CASPSAASMGDSFYEQYF
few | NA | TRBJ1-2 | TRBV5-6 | TGTGCCAGCAGCTCGGACTCCCGCTGGGGCTACACCTTC | CASSSDSRWGYTF
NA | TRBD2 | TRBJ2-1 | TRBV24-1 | TGTGCCACCAGTGATTCCCACAGCGGGAACCACAATGAGCAGTTCTTC | CATSDSHSGNHNEQFF
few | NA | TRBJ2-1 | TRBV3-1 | TGTGCCAGCAGCCAATTACAGGCGGGTGAGCAGTTCTTC | CASSQLQAGEQFF
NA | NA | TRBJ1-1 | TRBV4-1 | TGCGCCAGCAGCCAAGATATGGGGGGTACTGAAGCTTTCTTT | CASSQDMGGTEAFF
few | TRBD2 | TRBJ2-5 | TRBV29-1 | TGCAGCGCCGTAATAGCGGGACTAGAGACCCAGTACTTC | CSAVIAGLETQYF
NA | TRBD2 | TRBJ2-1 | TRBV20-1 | TGCAGTGCTAGAGACTTAAGCGGGAGCGACAATGAGCAGTTCTTC | CSARDLSGSDNEQFF
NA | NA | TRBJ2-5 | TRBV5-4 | TGTGCCAGCCCGGGCCTGGACATTAGGGGGGAGACCCAGTACTTC | CASPGLDIRGETQYF
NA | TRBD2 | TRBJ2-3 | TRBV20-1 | TGCAGTGCTCCTCGGACTAGCGGGAGCCACCGTGCAGATACGCAGTATTTT | CSAPRTSGSHRADTQYF
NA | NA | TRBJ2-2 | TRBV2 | TGTGCCAGCAATTTCTTGGACACCGGGGAGCTGTTTTTT | CASNFLDTGELFF
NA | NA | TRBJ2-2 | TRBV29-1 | TGCAGCGTATACCGGGACGGGAACACCGGGGAGCTGTTTTTT | CSVYRDGNTGELFF
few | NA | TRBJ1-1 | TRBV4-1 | TGCGCCAGCAGCCAAGATATGGGGCCGCTTGAAGCTTTCTTT | CASSQDMGPLEAFF
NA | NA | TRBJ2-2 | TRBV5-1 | TGCGCCAGCAGTTACCTACGGGACAATGTCGGCGGGGAGCTGTTTTTT | CASSYLRDNVGGELFF
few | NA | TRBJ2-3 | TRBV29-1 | TGCAGCGTCTGCCGGGACTTTGACACAGATACGCAGTATTTT | CSVCRDFDTDTQYF
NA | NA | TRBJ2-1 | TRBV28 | TGTGCCAGCAGTACCCACAAGCCTAAGGAGGAGCAGTTCTTC | CASSTHKPKEEQFF
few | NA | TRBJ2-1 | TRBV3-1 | TGTGCCAGCAGCCACGGAGCGGTAAATGAGCAGTTCTTC | CASSHGAVNEQFF
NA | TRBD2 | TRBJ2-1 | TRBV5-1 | TGCGCCAGCAGCTTTGGGACTAGCGGGAGTTGGGATGAGCAGTTCTTC | CASSFGTSGSWDEQFF
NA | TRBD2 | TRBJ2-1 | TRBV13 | TGTGCCAGCAGCTCCCTTAGTGAGGGAGGGCCTTTAGGTTCCTACAATGAGCAGTTCTTC | CASSSLSEGGPLGSYNEQFF
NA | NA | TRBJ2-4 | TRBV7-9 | TGTGCCAGCAGCTCCTTTAGTGGAGCCAAAAACATTCAGTACTTC | CASSSFSGAKNIQYF
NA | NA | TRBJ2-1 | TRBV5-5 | TGTGCCAGCAGCTTTATCGTGAGTTCCTCTAGCGCAAATGAGCAGTTCTTC | CASSFIVSSSSANEQFF
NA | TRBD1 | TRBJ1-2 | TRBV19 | TGTGCCAGTAGGGGGACAGGGAAGGTTTCGAGCGGCTACACCTTC | CASRGTGKVSSGYTF
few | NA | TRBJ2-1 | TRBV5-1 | TGCGCCAGCGCCCTGGGATCGGAGGGTGAGCAGTTCTTC | CASALGSEGEQFF
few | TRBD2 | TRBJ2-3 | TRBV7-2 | TGTGCCAGCAGCCCGTTCCAGGGAGGGGCCAGCTGGTTCTCATTT | CASSPFQGGASWFSF
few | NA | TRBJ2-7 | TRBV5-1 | TGCGCCAGCAGCTTGGAACACTCCTACGAGCAGTACTTC | CASSLEHSYEQYF
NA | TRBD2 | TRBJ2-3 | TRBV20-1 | TGCAGTGCTAGAAAACCCCTAGCGGGGGGTCAGTTCACAGATACGCAGTATTTT | CSARKPLAGGQFTDTQYF
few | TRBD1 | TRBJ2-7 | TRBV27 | TGTGCCAGCAGTTTATCGTCGACAGGGGAAATATACGAGCAGTACTTC | CASSLSSTGEIYEQYF
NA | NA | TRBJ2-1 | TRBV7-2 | TGTGCCAGCAGCTCCCAGGTGGGGGGACGCAATGAGCAGTTCTTC | CASSSQVGGRNEQFF
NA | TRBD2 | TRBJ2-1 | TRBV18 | TGTGCCAGCTCACCATCGGGGGGAAAGGAGCAGTTCTTC | CASSPSGGKEQFF
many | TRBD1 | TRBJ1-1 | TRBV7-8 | TGTGCCAGCAGCCCACAGGGGAGGAACACTGAAGCTTTCTTT | CASSPQGRNTEAFF
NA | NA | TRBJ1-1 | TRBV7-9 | TGTGCCAGCAGCCCCCTCACGAGTAAAAACACTGAAGCTTTCTTT | CASSPLTSKNTEAFF
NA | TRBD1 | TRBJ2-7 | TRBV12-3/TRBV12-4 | TGTGCCAGCAGCTGGGTCGGGACAGGGTCCTACGAGCAGTACTTC | CASSWVGTGSYEQYF
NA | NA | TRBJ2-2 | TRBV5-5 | TGTGCCAGCAGCGGGGGGTGGGCCGGGGAGCTGTTTTTT | CASSGGWAGELFF
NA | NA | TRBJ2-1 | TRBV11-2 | TGTGCCAGCAGCTTATCTACGGGGATATTAAATGAGCAGTTCTTC | CASSLSTGILNEQFF
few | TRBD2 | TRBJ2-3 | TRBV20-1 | TGCAGTGCGACCGGGACTAGCGGCCGCACAGATACGCAGTATTTT | CSATGTSGRTDTQYF
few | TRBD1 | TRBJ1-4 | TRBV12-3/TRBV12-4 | TGTGCCAGCAGTTTCCGTAGGGACAGAGAAAATGAAAAACTGTTTTTT | CASSFRRDRENEKLFF
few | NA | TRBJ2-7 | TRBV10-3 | TGTGCCATCAGTGAGGGGCAGGGACCATACGAGCAGTACTTC | CAISEGQGPYEQYF
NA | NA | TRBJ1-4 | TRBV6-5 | TGTGCCAGCAGTTACTCTAAGAGGAATGAAAAACTGTTTTTT | CASSYSKRNEKLFF
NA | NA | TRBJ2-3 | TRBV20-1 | TGCAGTGCTAGCCCCGCCGCTGGCGGGGCAGTCACAGATACGCAGTATTTT | CSASPAAGGAVTDTQYF
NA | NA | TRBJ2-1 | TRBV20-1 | TGCAGTGCTAGTAAGGGGGGTCCCACAGTGGGGAATGAGCAGTTCTTC | CSASKGGPTVGNEQFF